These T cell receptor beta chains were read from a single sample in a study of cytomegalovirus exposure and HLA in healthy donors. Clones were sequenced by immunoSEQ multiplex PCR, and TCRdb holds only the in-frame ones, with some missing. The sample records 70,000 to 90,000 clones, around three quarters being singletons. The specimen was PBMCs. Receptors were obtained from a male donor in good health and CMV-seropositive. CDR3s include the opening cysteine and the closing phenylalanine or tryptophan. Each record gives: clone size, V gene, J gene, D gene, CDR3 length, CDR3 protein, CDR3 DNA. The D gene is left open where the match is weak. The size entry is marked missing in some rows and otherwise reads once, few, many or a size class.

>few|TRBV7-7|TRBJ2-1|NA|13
CASSFDFDNEQFF
TGTGCCAGCAGCTTTGACTTTGACAATGAGCAGTTCTTC
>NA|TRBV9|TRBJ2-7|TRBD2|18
CASSVGLSTSGLSYEQYF
TGTGCCAGCAGCGTAGGTCTTTCCACTAGCGGGCTCTCCTACGAGCAGTACTTC
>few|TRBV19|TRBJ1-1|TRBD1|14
CASSINRGNTEAFF
TGTGCCAGTAGTATAAACAGGGGGAACACTGAAGCTTTCTTT
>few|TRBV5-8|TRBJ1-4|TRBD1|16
CASSLDRGHANEILFF
TGTGCCAGCAGCTTGGACAGGGGGCATGCGAATGAAATACTGTTTTTT
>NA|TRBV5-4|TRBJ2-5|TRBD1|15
CASSLAQGVKGTQYF
TGTGCCAGCAGCTTGGCCCAGGGGGTCAAAGGGACCCAGTACTTC
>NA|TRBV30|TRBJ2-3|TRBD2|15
CAWSPGAGETDTQYF
TGTGCCTGGAGTCCCGGGGCGGGGGAGACAGATACGCAGTATTTT
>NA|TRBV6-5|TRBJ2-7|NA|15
CASSHSNRDSYEQYF
TGTGCCAGCAGCCACAGCAACCGAGACAGTTACGAGCAGTACTTC
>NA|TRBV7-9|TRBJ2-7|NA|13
CASRGGGGYEQYF
TGTGCCAGCAGGGGGGGTGGGGGATACGAGCAGTACTTC
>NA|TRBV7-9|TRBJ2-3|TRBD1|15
CASSARDRATDTQYF
TGTGCCAGCAGCGCCCGGGACAGGGCCACAGATACGCAGTATTTT
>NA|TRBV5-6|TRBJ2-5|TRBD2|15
CASSHGTSGGETQYF
TGTGCCAGCAGCCATGGGACTAGCGGGGGAGAGACCCAGTACTTC
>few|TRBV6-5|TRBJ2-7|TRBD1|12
CASTGTGGEQYF
TGTGCCAGCACCGGGACAGGGGGCGAGCAGTACTTC
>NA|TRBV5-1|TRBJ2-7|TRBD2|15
CASSFGGSSTYEQYF
TGCGCCAGCAGCTTCGGCGGGAGCTCCACCTACGAGCAATACTTC
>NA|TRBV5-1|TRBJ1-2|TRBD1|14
CASSLGQGTGGYTF
TGCGCCAGCAGCTTGGGACAGGGTACTGGGGGCTACACCTTC
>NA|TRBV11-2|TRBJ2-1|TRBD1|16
CASSSVAGTAPREQFF
TGTGCCAGCAGCTCTGTGGCCGGGACAGCCCCAAGGGAGCAGTTCTTC
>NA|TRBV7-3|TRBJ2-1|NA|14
CASSITGQDNEQFF
TGTGCCAGCAGCATTACGGGACAAGACAATGAGCAGTTCTTC
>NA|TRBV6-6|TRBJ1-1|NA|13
CASSYSGGSEAFF
TGTGCCAGCAGTTACTCGGGGGGGTCTGAAGCTTTCTTT
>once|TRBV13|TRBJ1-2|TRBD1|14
CASSLTGEDYGYTF
TGTGCCAGCAGCTTAACAGGGGAGGACTATGGCTACACCTTC
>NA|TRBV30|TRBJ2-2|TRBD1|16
CAWIRDRVRNTGELFF
TGTGCCTGGATTCGGGACAGGGTTAGGAACACCGGGGAGCTGTTTTTT
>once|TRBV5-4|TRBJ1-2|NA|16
CASSLPGVQANYGYTF
TGTGCCAGCAGCTTGCCCGGGGTGCAAGCTAACTATGGCTACACCTTC
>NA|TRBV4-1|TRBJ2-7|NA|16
CASSRGGRGDSYEQYF
TGCGCCAGCAGCCGGGGCGGAAGGGGTGATTCCTACGAGCAGTACTTC
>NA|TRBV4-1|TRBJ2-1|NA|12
CASSQVGSSRFF
TGCGCCAGCAGCCAAGTTGGGTCTAGCAGGTTCTTC
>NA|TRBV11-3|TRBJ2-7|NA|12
CASSLNSYEQYF
TGTGCCAGCAGCCTCAACAGCTACGAGCAGTACTTC
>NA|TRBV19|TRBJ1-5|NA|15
CASSNRVYSNQPQHF
TGTGCCAGTAGTAACAGGGTCTATAGCAATCAGCCCCAGCATTTT
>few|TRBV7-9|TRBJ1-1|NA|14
CSSSLGAINTEAFF
TGTTCCAGCAGCTTAGGAGCCATTAACACTGAAGCTTTCTTT
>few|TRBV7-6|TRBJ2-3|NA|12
CASSSGTDTQYF
TGTGCCAGCAGCTCAGGCACAGATACGCAGTATTTT
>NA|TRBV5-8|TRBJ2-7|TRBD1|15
CASSDRQGRLYEQYF
TGTGCCAGCAGCGACCGACAGGGGAGACTTTACGAGCAGTACTTC
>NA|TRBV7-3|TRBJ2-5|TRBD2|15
CASSWGLAAQETQYF
TGTGCCAGCAGCTGGGGACTAGCGGCCCAAGAGACCCAGTACTTC
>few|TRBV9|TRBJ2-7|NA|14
CASSALDTSYEQYF
TGTGCCAGCAGCGCACTGGACACGTCCTACGAGCAGTACTTC
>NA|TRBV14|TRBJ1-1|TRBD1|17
CASSQELGDRGYTEAFF
TGTGCCAGCAGCCAAGAACTCGGGGACAGGGGATATACTGAAGCTTTCTTT
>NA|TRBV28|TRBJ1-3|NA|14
CASSLVQGGNTIYF
TGTGCCAGCAGTTTGGTGCAGGGTGGAAACACCATATATTTT
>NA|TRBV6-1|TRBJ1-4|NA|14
CASSMSATNEKLFF
TGTGCCAGCAGTATGAGTGCAACTAATGAAAAACTGTTTTTT
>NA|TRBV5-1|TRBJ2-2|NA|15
CASSLSSGRTGELFF
TGCGCCAGCAGCTTGTCTTCAGGGAGGACCGGGGAGCTGTTTTTT
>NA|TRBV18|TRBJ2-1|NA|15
CASSPPDYSYNEQFF
TGTGCCAGCTCACCACCCGACTACTCCTACAATGAGCAGTTCTTC
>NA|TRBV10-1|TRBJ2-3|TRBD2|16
CASSPTSGRETDTQYF
TGCGCCAGCAGTCCGACTAGCGGGAGGGAGACAGATACGCAGTATTTT
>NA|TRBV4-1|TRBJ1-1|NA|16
CASSQPMNPGLTEAFF
TGCGCCAGCAGCCAACCCATGAATCCAGGGCTCACTGAAGCTTTCTTT
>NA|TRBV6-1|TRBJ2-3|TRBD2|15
CASRWPGGATDTQYF
TGTGCCAGCCGGTGGCCGGGGGGAGCCACAGATACGCAGTATTTT
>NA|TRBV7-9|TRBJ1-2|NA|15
CSSSPEDRQSDGYTF
TGTTCCAGCAGCCCTGAAGACAGACAGAGTGACGGCTACACCTTC
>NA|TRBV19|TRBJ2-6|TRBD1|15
CASSNRQGNANVLTF
TGTGCCAGTAGTAACCGACAGGGTAATGCCAACGTCCTGACTTTC
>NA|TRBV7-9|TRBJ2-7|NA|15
CASSILGREHYEQYF
TGTGCCAGCAGTATTCTGGGCAGGGAACACTACGAGCAGTACTTC
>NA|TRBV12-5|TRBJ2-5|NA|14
CASGPQGLEETQYF
TGTGCTAGTGGTCCACAGGGTCTGGAAGAGACCCAGTACTTC
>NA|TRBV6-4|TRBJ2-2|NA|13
CASSDRRGGELFF
TGTGCCAGCAGTGACAGGAGGGGCGGGGAGCTGTTTTTT
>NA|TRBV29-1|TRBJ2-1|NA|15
CSGGVHGSQSNEQFF
TGCAGCGGGGGTGTCCATGGGAGCCAGTCGAATGAGCAGTTCTTC